These 11 T cell receptor beta chains were sequenced from one sample in a study of early T cells in non-severe SARS-CoV-2 infection. Each CDR3 protein gets one entry after TCRdb re-called the 5' RACE reads with MiXCR. The sample has some 30,000 distinct CDR3 sequences; about 4.6% are singletons. The sequencing input was whole blood. The receptor set was obtained from an adult who was a healthcare worker with PCR-confirmed SARS-CoV-2 infection or an uninfected control (not recorded which).

This clonotype was counted ten times or more. The chain joins TRBV11-2 to TRBJ1-5, with D hard to call. The CDR3 extends over 15 amino acids. Germline loops: CDR1 SGHAT, CDR2 FQNNGV. V gave up 2 bases and J gave up 0 bases, with 8 bases separating them. The CDR3 coding sequence is TGTGCCAGCAGCTTAAAGGAAAATAGCAATCAGCCCCAGCATTTT. It yields the protein CASSLKENSNQPQHF. The complete variable domain, with remaining parts taken from reference TRBV11-2 and TRBJ1-5, reads EAGVAQSPRYKIIEKRQSVAFWCNPISGHATLYWYQQILGQGPKLLIQFQNNGVVDDSQLPKDRFSAERLKGVDSTLKIQPAKLEDSAVYLCASSLKENSNQPQHFGDGTRLSIL.

This clonotype was counted at least ten times. The chain is built from TRBV10-3 and TRBJ1-1; perhaps TRBD1 as D (5 bases). The CDR3 has 13 amino acids. Trimming took off 7 bases at V and 2 bases at J, with 11 bases between the two ends. Looked up from germline, CDR1 is ENHRY and CDR2 is SYGVKD. The CDR3 DNA is TGTGCCATCACCCAGGGTGGTAACACTGAAGCTTTCTTT. Its protein product is CAITQGGNTEAFF.

The genes are TRBV7-9 and TRBJ2-1; no reliable D call. Germline V gene lookup returns CDR1 SEHNR and CDR2 FQNEAQ (reference sequence). V gave up 4 bases and J gave up 5 bases, with 12 bases separating them. The CDR3 is 14 amino acids. This CDR3 reads CASSSTRTHNEQFF. The DNA of the CDR3 is TGTGCCAGCAGCTCAACCAGGACCCACAATGAGCAGTTCTTC.

This clonotype came up many times. The chain combines TRBV30 with TRBJ1-1; perhaps TRBD1 as D (5 bases). The V gene's germline CDR1 is GTSNPN and CDR2 SVGIG (reference sequence). The V gene lost 3 bases and the J gene lost 5 bases, with 13 bases spanning the gap. This CDR3 has 13 residues. In DNA form, the CDR3 reads TGTGCCTGGAGGACAGAGAGAAAAACTGAAGCTTTCTTT. The encoded protein is CAWRTERKTEAFF.

This clonotype has ten or more counts. The chain couples TRBV1 to TRBJ2-7; whether TRBD1, the table's D call, matches the DNA was not checked. TRBV1 is deemed a pseudogene. CDR3 length: 15 amino acids. The CDR3 loop reads CTSSPKYRVSNEQYF. Written as DNA, the CDR3 is TGCACCAGCAGCCCTAAATACAGGGTATCCAACGAGCAGTACTTC.

The table lists this clonotype with many counts. V usage is TRBV28 and J usage is TRBJ1-6, with D unclear. The ends were cut back, 7 bases at V and 0 bases at J, with 10 bases in the middle. The germline gives CDR1 MDHEN, CDR2 SYDVKM. The CDR3 extends over 15 amino acids. The CDR3 sequence is CASIKGSSYNSPLHF. The CDR3 nucleotides are TGTGCCAGCATCAAAGGCAGCTCCTATAATTCACCCCTCCACTTT.

The chain has TRBV11-2 and TRBJ2-1; 8 positions match TRBD2. J gave up 7 bases and V 1 base, and 6 bases lay outside the gene matches. Germline V lookup: CDR1 SGHAT, CDR2 FQNNGV. This CDR3 region has 15 residues. The CDR3 spells CASSLGGLGTNEQFF. DNA for the CDR3: TGTGCCAGCAGCTTAGGGGGACTAGGCACAAATGAGCAGTTCTTC.

This clonotype has a count of ten or more. This sequence joins TRBV28 and TRBJ1-1; D gene unclear. CDR1 and CDR2 (germline): MDHEN, SYDVKM. The CDR3 is made up of 11 amino acids. Trimming removed 2 bases from V and 7 bases from J, with 5 bases in between. In nucleotides, the CDR3 is TGTGCCAGCAGTTTAAGTCTTGAAGCTTTCTTT. Protein product: CASSLSLEAFF.

This clonotype was counted ten times or more. The chain links TRBV7-8 to TRBJ2-5; D remains ambiguous. CDR3 length: 14 residues. Trimming took 4 bases from V and 1 from J, leaving 10 bases between them. Germline V gene data show CDR1 as SGHVS and CDR2 as FQNEAQ. CDR3 nucleotides: TGTGCCAGCAGCTCCGACGACGGCCAAGAGACCCAGTACTTC. This translates into CASSSDDGQETQYF.

This clonotype was seen repeatedly, ten times or more. The chain has TRBV7-2 and TRBJ1-1; no clear D gene. Trimming took off 4 bases at V and 3 bases at J, with 9 bases between the two ends. The germline V gene encodes CDR1 SGHTA and CDR2 FQGNSA. The CDR3 is made up of 13 amino acids. For the CDR3, the DNA is TGTGCCAGCAGCTCAGCACGGGACACTGAAGCTTTCTTT. It codes for CASSSARDTEAFF.

This clonotype came up many times. The CDR3 loop reads CASSIGRQIPGELFF. In DNA, the CDR3 is TGTGCCAGTAGTATAGGGAGACAGATTCCCGGGGAGCTGTTTTTT. The chain employs TRBV19 and TRBJ2-2; tentative D call: TRBD1 (5 bases). Trimming left V 1 base short and J 6 bases short, with 12 bases between. The germline gives CDR1 LNHDA, CDR2 SQIVND (reference sequence). This CDR3 comprises 15 residues.